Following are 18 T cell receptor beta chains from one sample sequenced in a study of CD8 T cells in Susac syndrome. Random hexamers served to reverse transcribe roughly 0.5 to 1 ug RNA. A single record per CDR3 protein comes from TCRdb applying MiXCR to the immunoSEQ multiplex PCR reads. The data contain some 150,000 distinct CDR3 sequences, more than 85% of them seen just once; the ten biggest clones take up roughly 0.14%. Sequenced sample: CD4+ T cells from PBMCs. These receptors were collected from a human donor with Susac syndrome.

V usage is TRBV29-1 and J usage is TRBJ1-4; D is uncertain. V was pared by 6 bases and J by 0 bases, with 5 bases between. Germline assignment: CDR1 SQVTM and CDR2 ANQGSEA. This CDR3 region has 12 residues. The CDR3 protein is CSVVATNEKLFF. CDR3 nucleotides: TGCAGCGTGGTAGCAACTAATGAAAAACTGTTTTTT.

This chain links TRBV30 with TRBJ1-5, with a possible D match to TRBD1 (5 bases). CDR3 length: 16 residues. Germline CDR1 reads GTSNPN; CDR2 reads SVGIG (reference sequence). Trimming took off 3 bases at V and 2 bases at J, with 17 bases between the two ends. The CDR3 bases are TGTGCCTGGAGCCTAGGGGTTCGAATGGGCAATCAGCCCCAGCATTTT. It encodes CAWSLGVRMGNQPQHF.

The CDR3 DNA sequence: TGTGCCAGCTCACGCGGTTTAAATGAGCAGTTCTTC. Amino acid sequence: CASSRGLNEQFF. The chain has TRBV18 and TRBJ2-1; no clear D gene. CDR1 and CDR2 from the germline V gene are KGHSH and LQKENI. CDR3 length equals 12 residues. Trimming removed 4 bases at V and 7 bases at J, with 8 bases between. Full variable domain (outside the CDR3, taken from reference TRBV18 and TRBJ2-1): NAGVMQNPRHLVRRRGQEARLRCSPMKGHSHVYWYRQLPEEGLKFMVYLQKENIIDESGMPKERFSAEFPKEGPSILRIQQVVRGDSAAYFCASSRGLNEQFFGPGTRLTVL.

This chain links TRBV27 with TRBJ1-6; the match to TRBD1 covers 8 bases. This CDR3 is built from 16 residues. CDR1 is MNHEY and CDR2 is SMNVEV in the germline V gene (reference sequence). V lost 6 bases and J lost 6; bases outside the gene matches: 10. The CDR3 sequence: CASSTDRALINSPLHF. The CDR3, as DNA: TGTGCCAGCAGCACGGACAGGGCCCTAATTAATTCACCCCTCCACTTT.

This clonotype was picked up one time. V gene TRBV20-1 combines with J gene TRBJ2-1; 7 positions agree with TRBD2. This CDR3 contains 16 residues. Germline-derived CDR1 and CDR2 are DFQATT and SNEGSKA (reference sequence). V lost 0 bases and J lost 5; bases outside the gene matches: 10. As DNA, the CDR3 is TGCAGTGCTAGAGATTCAACGGGAGGACTTCACAATGAGCAGTTCTTC. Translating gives CSARDSTGGLHNEQFF.

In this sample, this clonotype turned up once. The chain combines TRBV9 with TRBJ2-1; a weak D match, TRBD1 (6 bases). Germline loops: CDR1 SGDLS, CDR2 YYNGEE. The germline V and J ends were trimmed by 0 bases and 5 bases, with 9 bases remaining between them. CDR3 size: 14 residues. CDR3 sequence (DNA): TGTGCCAGCAGCGTAGATGCAGGGGACAATGAGCAGTTCTTC. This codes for CASSVDAGDNEQFF.

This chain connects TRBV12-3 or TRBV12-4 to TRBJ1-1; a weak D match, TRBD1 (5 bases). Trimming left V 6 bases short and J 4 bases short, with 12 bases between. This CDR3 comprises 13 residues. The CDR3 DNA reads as TGTGCCAGCAGCCTCAGGGTCTCCACTGAAGCTTTCTTT. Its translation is CASSLRVSTEAFF.

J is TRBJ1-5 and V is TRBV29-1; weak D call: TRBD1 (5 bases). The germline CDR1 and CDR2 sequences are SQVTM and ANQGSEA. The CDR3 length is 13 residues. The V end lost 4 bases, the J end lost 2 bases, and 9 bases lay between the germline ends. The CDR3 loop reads CSVGGLGNQPQHF. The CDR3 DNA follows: TGCAGCGTTGGGGGGTTAGGCAATCAGCCCCAGCATTTT.

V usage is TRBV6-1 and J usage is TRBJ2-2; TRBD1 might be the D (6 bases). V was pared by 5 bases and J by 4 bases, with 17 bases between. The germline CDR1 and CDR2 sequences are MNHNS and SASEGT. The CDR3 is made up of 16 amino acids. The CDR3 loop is CASSISGARVTGELFF. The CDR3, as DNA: TGTGCCAGCAGTATTTCAGGGGCGAGGGTCACCGGGGAGCTGTTTTTT.

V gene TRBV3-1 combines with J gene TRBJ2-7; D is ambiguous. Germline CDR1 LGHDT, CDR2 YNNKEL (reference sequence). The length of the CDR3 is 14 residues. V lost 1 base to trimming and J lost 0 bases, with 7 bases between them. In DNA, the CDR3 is TGTGCCAGCAGCCAAGTCAGGAGCTCCTACGAGCAGTACTTC. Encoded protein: CASSQVRSSYEQYF.

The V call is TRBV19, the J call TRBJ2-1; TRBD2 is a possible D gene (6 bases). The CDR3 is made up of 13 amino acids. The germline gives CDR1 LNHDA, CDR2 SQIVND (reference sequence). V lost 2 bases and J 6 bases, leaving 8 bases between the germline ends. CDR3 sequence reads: CASSIRGFNEQFF. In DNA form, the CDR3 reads TGTGCCAGTAGTATACGGGGGTTCAATGAGCAGTTCTTC.

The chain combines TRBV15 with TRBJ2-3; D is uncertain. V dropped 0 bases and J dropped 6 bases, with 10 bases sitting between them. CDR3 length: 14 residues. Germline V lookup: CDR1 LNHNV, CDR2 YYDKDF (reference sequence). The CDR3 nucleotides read TGTGCCACCAGCAGAGATAGGGCTAGTGATACGCAGTATTTT. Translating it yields CATSRDRASDTQYF.

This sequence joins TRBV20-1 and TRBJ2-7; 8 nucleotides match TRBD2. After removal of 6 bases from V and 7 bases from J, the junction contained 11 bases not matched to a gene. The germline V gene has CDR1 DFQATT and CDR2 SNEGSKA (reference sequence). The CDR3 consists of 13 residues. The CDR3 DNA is TGCAGTGCCCCAGGCGGGGGGCTGGGGGAGCAGTACTTC. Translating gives CSAPGGGLGEQYF.

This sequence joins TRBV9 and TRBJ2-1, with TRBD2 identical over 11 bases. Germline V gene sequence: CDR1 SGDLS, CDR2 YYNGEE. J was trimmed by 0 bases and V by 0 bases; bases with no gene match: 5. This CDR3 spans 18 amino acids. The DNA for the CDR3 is TGTGCCAGCAGCGTAGGACTAGCGGGAAGATTCTCCTACAATGAGCAGTTCTTC. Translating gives CASSVGLAGRFSYNEQFF. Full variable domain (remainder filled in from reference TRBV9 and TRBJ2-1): DSGVTQTPKHLITATGQRVTLRCSPRSGDLSVYWYQQSLDQGLQFLIQYYNGEERAKGNILERFSAQQFPDLHSELNLSSLELGDSALYFCASSVGLAGRFSYNEQFFGPGTRLTVL.

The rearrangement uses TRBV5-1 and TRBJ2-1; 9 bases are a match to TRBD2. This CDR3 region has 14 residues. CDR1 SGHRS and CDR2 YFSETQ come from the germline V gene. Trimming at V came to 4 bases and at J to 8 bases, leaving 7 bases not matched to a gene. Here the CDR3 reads CASSPGTSFDEQFF. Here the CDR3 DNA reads TGCGCCAGCAGCCCCGGGACTAGCTTCGATGAGCAGTTCTTC.

The CDR3 DNA reads TGTGCCAGCAGCCCTAGGGGGGTCGCCTACGAGCAGTACTTC. Its translation is CASSPRGVAYEQYF. This chain connects TRBV3-1 to TRBJ2-7, with D tentatively TRBD1 or TRBD2 (6 bases each). Germline values: CDR1 LGHDT, CDR2 YNNKEL (reference sequence). The CDR3 contains 14 residues. V shed 4 bases and J shed 2 bases, with 12 bases lying between them.

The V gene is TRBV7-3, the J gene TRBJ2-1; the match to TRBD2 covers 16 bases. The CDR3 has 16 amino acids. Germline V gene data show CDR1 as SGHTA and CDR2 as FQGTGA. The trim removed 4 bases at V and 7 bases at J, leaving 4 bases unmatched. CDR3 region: CASSSGTSGGANEQFF. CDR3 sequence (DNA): TGTGCCAGCAGCTCGGGGACTAGCGGGGGGGCAAATGAGCAGTTCTTC.

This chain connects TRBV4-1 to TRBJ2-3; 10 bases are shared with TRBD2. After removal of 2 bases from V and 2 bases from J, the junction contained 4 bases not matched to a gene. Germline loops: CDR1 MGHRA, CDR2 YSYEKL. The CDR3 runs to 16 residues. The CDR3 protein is CASSQQLAGYTDTQYF. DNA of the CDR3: TGCGCCAGCAGCCAACAACTAGCGGGGTACACAGATACGCAGTATTTT.